A selection of T cell receptor beta chains follows, all from one sample in a study of T cells in Graves' hyperthyroidism and ophthalmopathy. From the multiplex PCR reads, TCRdb called clonotypes with MiXCR, one entry per CDR3 protein. The table records fewer than 450,000 distinct CDR3 sequences, about a fifth of them present only once. The sequencing sample was made of blood. Receptors originate from a man aged 18 to 29 with Graves' ophthalmopathy. The CDR3 runs from the conserved cysteine through the conserved F or W. The order of the fields is D gene, V gene, J gene, clone size, CDR3 protein, CDR3 DNA. D genes are given only for firm matches. Some rows mark clone size as missing; the rest say once, few, many or name a class of expanded clone.

D: .; V: TRBV28; J: TRBJ1-2; size: .; CDR3: CASGNYGYTF; DNA: TGTGCCAGCGGGAACTATGGCTACACCTTC
D: .; V: TRBV27; J: TRBJ2-5; size: many; CDR3: CASSFDVGGGLETQYF; DNA: TGTGCCAGCAGTTTTGACGTGGGGGGCGGGTTAGAGACCCAGTACTTC
D: .; V: TRBV3-1; J: TRBJ2-7; size: .; CDR3: CASRGIGKGYEQYF; DNA: TGTGCCAGCCGCGGCATAGGGAAAGGCTACGAGCAGTACTTC
D: .; V: TRBV6-5; J: TRBJ1-2; size: few; CDR3: CASSYEMGGLNYGYTF; DNA: TGTGCCAGCAGTTACGAGATGGGGGGGCTCAACTATGGCTACACCTTC
D: .; V: TRBV18; J: TRBJ1-3; size: few; CDR3: CASTREAQGGNTIYF; DNA: TGTGCCAGTACGCGGGAGGCCCAGGGCGGAAACACCATATATTTT
D: TRBD1; V: TRBV28; J: TRBJ2-7; size: .; CDR3: CASSRPGTAAYEQYF; DNA: TGTGCCAGCAGTCGCCCCGGGACAGCTGCCTACGAGCAGTACTTC
D: .; V: TRBV19; J: TRBJ1-5; size: .; CDR3: CASTSGANQPQHF; DNA: TGTGCCAGTACCTCAGGTGCAAATCAGCCCCAGCATTTT
D: .; V: TRBV5-1; J: TRBJ2-1; size: many; CDR3: CASKARANGDEQFF; DNA: TGCGCCAGCAAGGCTAGGGCGAACGGGGATGAGCAGTTCTTC
D: .; V: TRBV19; J: TRBJ2-3; size: .; CDR3: CASSPGSSGTQYF; DNA: TGTGCCAGTAGTCCCGGGTCCTCGGGAACGCAGTATTTT
D: TRBD1; V: TRBV5-8; J: TRBJ2-2; size: .; CDR3: CASSSGQGVNTGELFF; DNA: TGTGCCAGCAGCTCGGGACAGGGGGTAAACACCGGGGAGCTGTTTTTT
D: TRBD2; V: TRBV20-1; J: TRBJ2-7; size: many; CDR3: CSARTSAGRSSYEQYF; DNA: TGCAGTGCTAGAACGTCAGCGGGGAGGAGCTCCTACGAGCAGTACTTC
D: .; V: TRBV11-1; J: TRBJ2-7; size: few; CDR3: CASSQDGSEQYF; DNA: TGTGCCAGCAGCCAAGACGGGAGCGAGCAGTACTTC
D: .; V: TRBV7-7; J: TRBJ2-5; size: many; CDR3: CASSPTGKTQYF; DNA: TGTGCTAGCAGCCCCACCGGGAAGACCCAGTACTTC
D: .; V: TRBV10-3; J: TRBJ1-4; size: .; CDR3: CAISPTWGTTNERLFF; DNA: TGTGCCATCAGTCCAACCTGGGGGACAACCAATGAAAGACTGTTTTTT
D: .; V: TRBV10-2; J: TRBJ1-5; size: few; CDR3: CASRTDNSNQPQHF; DNA: TGCGCCAGCAGAACAGACAATAGCAATCAGCCCCAGCATTTT
D: .; V: TRBV5-1; J: TRBJ2-2; size: .; CDR3: CASAERKTYTGELFF; DNA: TGCGCCAGCGCCGAAAGGAAGACATACACCGGGGAGCTGTTTTTT
D: .; V: TRBV6-1; J: TRBJ1-2; size: many; CDR3: CASRSALYGYTF; DNA: TGTGCCAGCAGGTCAGCCCTCTATGGCTACACCTTC
D: .; V: TRBV19; J: TRBJ2-2; size: .; CDR3: CARTRSTNTGELFF; DNA: TGTGCCAGGACCAGGAGTACGAACACCGGGGAGCTGTTTTTT
D: .; V: TRBV14; J: TRBJ2-3; size: few; CDR3: CASSQDQIGLRTDTQYF; DNA: TGTGCCAGCAGCCAAGATCAGATTGGACTACGCACAGATACGCAGTATTTT
D: TRBD2; V: TRBV6-1; J: TRBJ2-7; size: many; CDR3: CASSEARGDEQYF; DNA: TGTGCCAGCAGTGAGGCACGGGGGGACGAGCAGTACTTC
D: TRBD2; V: TRBV7-2; J: TRBJ2-1; size: many; CDR3: CASSGASGGAYEQFF; DNA: TGTGCCAGCAGCGGGGCTAGCGGGGGGGCCTATGAGCAGTTCTTC
D: TRBD2; V: TRBV18; J: TRBJ2-7; size: .; CDR3: CASSLRTSGGPYEQYF; DNA: TGTGCCAGCTCACTCCGGACTAGCGGGGGACCCTACGAGCAGTACTTC
D: .; V: TRBV12-3/TRBV12-4; J: TRBJ1-5; size: many; CDR3: CASSFETDLVGTQHF; DNA: TGTGCCAGCAGTTTCGAGACAGACCTAGTCGGGACCCAGCATTTT
D: .; V: TRBV5-6; J: TRBJ2-3; size: .; CDR3: CASSFPTTDTQYF; DNA: TGTGCCAGCAGCTTTCCTACAACCGATACGCAGTATTTT
D: TRBD2; V: TRBV6-1; J: TRBJ2-1; size: .; CDR3: CASRLLGGYNEQFF; DNA: TGTGCCAGCCGCCTGCTGGGGGGGTACAATGAGCAGTTCTTC
D: .; V: TRBV18; J: TRBJ2-3; size: few; CDR3: CASSPTSPGTTDTQYF; DNA: TGTGCCAGCTCACCAACTAGTCCAGGAACCACAGATACGCAGTATTTT
D: .; V: TRBV2; J: TRBJ1-2; size: .; CDR3: CASSEDGGYGYTF; DNA: TGTGCCAGCAGTGAAGATGGGGGATATGGCTACACCTTC
D: .; V: TRBV6-1; J: TRBJ2-5; size: many; CDR3: CASSEVQTSLDETQYF; DNA: TGTGCCAGCAGTGAAGTACAGACTAGTTTGGATGAGACCCAGTACTTC
D: TRBD1; V: TRBV5-1; J: TRBJ2-7; size: many; CDR3: CASSLEGQGGREQYF; DNA: TGCGCCAGCAGCTTGGAGGGACAGGGGGGTCGGGAGCAGTACTTC
D: .; V: TRBV14; J: TRBJ2-2; size: .; CDR3: CASSQVGGPGELFF; DNA: TGTGCCAGCAGCCAAGTGGGGGGACCCGGGGAGCTGTTTTTT
D: .; V: TRBV19; J: TRBJ1-1; size: few; CDR3: CATGRLANTEAFF; DNA: TGTGCGACCGGGAGGCTTGCTAACACTGAAGCTTTCTTT
D: .; V: TRBV6-1; J: TRBJ2-1; size: few; CDR3: CASRRASDGDNEQFF; DNA: TGTGCCAGCAGAAGAGCCTCGGACGGAGACAATGAGCAGTTCTTC
D: TRBD2; V: TRBV5-4; J: TRBJ2-5; size: few; CDR3: CASSFAGTTQETQYF; DNA: TGTGCCAGCAGCTTTGCCGGGACTACCCAAGAGACCCAGTACTTC
D: TRBD1; V: TRBV6-1; J: TRBJ1-2; size: many; CDR3: CASSGPGQGGSYTF; DNA: TGTGCCAGCAGTGGACCGGGACAGGGTGGTAGCTACACCTTC
D: .; V: TRBV6-2/TRBV6-3; J: TRBJ1-5; size: few; CDR3: CASVGRGVQSNQPQHF; DNA: TGTGCCAGTGTGGGTCGTGGGGTACAAAGCAATCAGCCCCAGCATTTT
D: .; V: TRBV6-5; J: TRBJ1-1; size: many; CDR3: CASSYSRGAGYAEAFF; DNA: TGTGCCAGCAGTTACTCGCGGGGGGCGGGGTACGCTGAAGCTTTCTTT
D: TRBD2; V: TRBV11-2; J: TRBJ2-5; size: .; CDR3: CASRLAGSQETQYF; DNA: TGTGCCAGTAGACTAGCGGGGAGTCAAGAGACCCAGTACTTC
D: .; V: TRBV5-1; J: TRBJ2-7; size: few; CDR3: CASSSLRQVNYEQYF; DNA: TGCGCCAGCAGCTCCCTTCGACAGGTGAACTACGAGCAGTACTTC
D: .; V: TRBV6-1; J: TRBJ1-1; size: many; CDR3: CASSETPEAFF; DNA: TGTGCCAGCAGTGAAACCCCTGAAGCTTTCTTT
D: TRBD1; V: TRBV2; J: TRBJ1-5; size: many; CDR3: CASSEFRTGNNQPQHF; DNA: TGTGCCAGCAGTGAATTCAGGACAGGGAACAATCAGCCCCAGCATTTT
D: .; V: TRBV4-2; J: TRBJ1-3; size: few; CDR3: CASSHGTGLAGNTIYF; DNA: TGTGCCAGCAGCCACGGTACAGGGCTGGCCGGAAACACCATATATTTT
D: TRBD1; V: TRBV5-1; J: TRBJ1-2; size: many; CDR3: CASSRDSNYGYTF; DNA: TGTGCCAGCAGCCGGGACAGCAACTATGGCTACACCTTC
D: TRBD1; V: TRBV2; J: TRBJ1-2; size: many; CDR3: CATLGDRAYGYTF; DNA: TGTGCCACCCTGGGGGACAGGGCATATGGCTACACCTTC
D: TRBD1; V: TRBV6-1; J: TRBJ2-5; size: few; CDR3: CASCGTGRIETQYF; DNA: TGTGCCAGCTGTGGGACAGGGAGGATAGAGACCCAGTACTTC
D: .; V: TRBV7-9; J: TRBJ2-1; size: many; CDR3: CASSPNRTEVLYNEQFF; DNA: TGTGCCAGCAGCCCCAACCGGACGGAGGTGCTCTACAATGAGCAGTTCTTC
D: .; V: TRBV28; J: TRBJ2-2; size: few; CDR3: CASSFWTENTGELFF; DNA: TGTGCCAGCAGTTTCTGGACAGAGAACACCGGGGAGCTGTTTTTT
D: .; V: TRBV18; J: TRBJ1-2; size: .; CDR3: CASSPLGATNYGYTF; DNA: TGTGCCAGCTCACCTTTGGGGGCTACGAACTATGGCTACACCTTC
D: .; V: TRBV12-3/TRBV12-4; J: TRBJ1-2; size: many; CDR3: CASSPGGGVVGYTF; DNA: TGTGCCAGCAGTCCCGGGGGAGGGGTGGTTGGCTACACCTTC